The next 23 T cell receptor beta chains were all read from a single sample in a study of blood T cell repertoires in COVID-19. The repertoire was sequenced with immunoSEQ multiplex PCR; TCRdb's copy has only in-frame clones and lacks some. This sample has 150,000 to 200,000 clones; 90% to 95% occur once, and the top ten carry about 4.5%. Sequenced material: peripheral blood. Receptors were obtained from a woman in her forties or fifties with acute or convalescent COVID-19.

This chain connects TRBV12-5 to TRBJ1-2; D is possibly TRBD1 (6 bases). Germline CDR1 LGHNT, CDR2 FRNRAP. V gave up 4 bases and J gave up 0 bases, with 21 bases separating them. This CDR3 is 18 amino acids long. This CDR3 reads CASGYRQADPEANYGYTF. CDR3 nucleotides: TGTGCTAGTGGTTATAGACAGGCCGACCCGGAGGCTAACTATGGCTACACCTTC.

V is TRBV7-8 and J is TRBJ2-5; 8 nucleotides agree with TRBD1. The CDR3 length is 14 residues. V lost 5 bases to trimming and J lost 1 base; unmatched junction nucleotides: 3. In germline, CDR1 is SGHVS, CDR2 FQNEAQ. The CDR3 loop is CASSPGQGQETQYF. As DNA, the CDR3 is TGTGCCAGCAGCCCCGGACAGGGCCAAGAGACCCAGTACTTC.

The rearrangement links TRBV7-9 to TRBJ2-1; TRBD2 matches 7 bases. Trimming at V came to 6 bases and at J to 5 bases, leaving 10 bases not matched to a gene. Per the germline V gene, CDR1 is SEHNR and CDR2 is FQNEAQ (reference sequence). CDR3 size: 15 residues. The DNA for the CDR3 is TGTGCCAGCAGGGTACTAGCGCTGGATAACAATGAGCAGTTCTTC. Amino acid sequence: CASRVLALDNNEQFF.

The chain employs TRBV12-3 or TRBV12-4 and TRBJ1-2; 10 bases match TRBD1. V dropped 6 bases and J dropped 7; count of bases not matched to a gene: 5. This CDR3 comprises 13 residues. CDR3 amino acids: CASRRQGAAGYTF. Here the CDR3 DNA reads TGTGCCAGCAGACGACAGGGGGCGGCTGGCTACACCTTC.

This sequence joins TRBV6-5 and TRBJ2-2; D gene uncertain. The CDR3 length is 15 residues. Between the trimmed V and J ends, which lost 0 bases and 3 bases, there was a span of 8 bases. Germline V gene data show CDR1 as MNHEY and CDR2 as SVGAGI. This chain's CDR3 is CASSYSTRYTGELFF. In DNA, the CDR3 is TGTGCCAGCAGTTACTCGACACGGTACACCGGGGAGCTGTTTTTT.

The chain recombines TRBV2 with TRBJ2-1, with 16 positions matching TRBD2. The ends lost 6 bases at V and 0 bases at J; junction bases unmatched: 8. The CDR3 totals 19 residues. Germline CDR1 and CDR2: SNHLY and FYNNEI. The CDR3 sequence: CASRGTSGGALISYNEQFF. As DNA, the CDR3 is TGTGCCAGCAGAGGGACTAGCGGGGGGGCCCTAATCTCCTACAATGAGCAGTTCTTC.

The J gene is TRBJ2-1, the V gene TRBV18, with TRBD1 matching over 8 bases. The CDR3 extends over 15 amino acids. The V gene's germline CDR1 is KGHSH and CDR2 LQKENI. V trimming: 0 bases; J trimming: 8 bases; junction bases outside the gene matches: 6. CDR3 DNA sequence: TGTGCCAGCTCACCACCGGACAGGGAAGTGGATGAGCAGTTCTTC. Protein: CASSPPDREVDEQFF.

This chain links TRBV10-1 with TRBJ2-2; TRBD2 agrees at 8 bases. From germline, CDR1 is WNHNN and CDR2 SYGVQD (reference sequence). J gave up 7 bases and V 9 bases, and 13 bases lay outside the gene matches. The CDR3 has 15 residues. DNA of the CDR3: TGCGCCAGGGGGAGGGGACTAGTGCCGGTCGGGGAGCTGTTTTTT. It yields the protein CARGRGLVPVGELFF.

CDR3 sequence reads: CASSEDERAGGTQYF. Written as DNA, the CDR3 is TGTGCCAGCAGTGAAGATGAGAGGGCAGGGGGGACGCAGTATTTT. The chain couples TRBV6-1 to TRBJ2-3, with D possibly TRBD1 on 7 matching bases. Germline assignment: CDR1 MNHNS and CDR2 SASEGT. The CDR3 is 15 amino acids. Between the trimmed V and J ends, which lost 1 base and 9 bases, there was a span of 17 bases.

The rearrangement uses TRBV27 and TRBJ2-3; D might be TRBD2 (6 bases). This CDR3 has 14 residues. The germline V and J ends were trimmed by 5 bases and 8 bases, with 17 bases remaining between them. CDR1 is MNHEY, CDR2 SMNVEV, per germline (reference sequence). DNA of the CDR3: TGTGCCAGCAGTGCCGTCCCCGTCGGGGGTACGCAGTATTTT. Translating gives CASSAVPVGGTQYF.

This clone came up once. The chain combines TRBV19 with TRBJ1-5, with 7 positions matching TRBD1. J gave up 4 bases and V 6 bases, and 6 bases lay outside the gene matches. The V gene's germline CDR1 is LNHDA and CDR2 SQIVND (reference sequence). This CDR3 is 14 amino acids long. CDR3 amino acids: CASRRGTENQPQHF. Here the CDR3 DNA reads TGTGCCAGTAGGCGCGGGACAGAGAATCAGCCCCAGCATTTT.

The table lists this clone with a count of one. The genes are TRBV3-1 (or the pseudogene TRBV3-2) and TRBJ1-2; 8 bases align to TRBD1. The ends lost 4 bases at V and 4 bases at J; junction bases unmatched: 8. CDR1 and CDR2 from the germline V gene are LGHDT and YNNKEL (reference sequence). The CDR3 loop spans 15 amino acids. The CDR3 here is CASSPPNTGGYGYTF. The CDR3 DNA is TGTGCCAGCAGCCCACCGAATACAGGGGGCTATGGCTACACCTTC.

CDR3 protein: CASSQGGGLADTQYF. CDR3 DNA sequence: TGTGCCAGCAGCCAGGGCGGGGGGCTGGCAGATACGCAGTATTTT. The chain joins TRBV11-3 to TRBJ2-3; 8 bases are shared with TRBD2. With 5 bases clipped from V and 4 bases from J, the junction kept 8 bases outside the gene matches. The CDR3 runs to 15 residues. Germline V gene data show CDR1 as SGHNT and CDR2 as YENEEA.

The chain has TRBV5-8 and TRBJ1-3; D not certain. CDR1 SGHTS and CDR2 YDEGEE come from the germline V gene. This CDR3 has 15 amino acids. Between the trimmed V and J ends, which lost 0 bases and 0 bases, there was a span of 7 bases. CDR3 sequence reads: CASSLDVISGNTIYF. The CDR3 coding sequence is TGTGCCAGCAGCTTGGATGTTATCTCTGGAAACACCATATATTTT.

This clone was picked up one time. The chain uses TRBV3-1 (or the pseudogene TRBV3-2) and TRBJ2-5; D gene unclear. CDR1 and CDR2 from the germline V gene are LGHDT and YNNKEL (reference sequence). The V and J ends lost 0 bases and 3 bases respectively, with 11 bases between them. The CDR3 contains 15 residues. CDR3 in amino acids: CASSQDPRAEETQYF. The CDR3 DNA reads TGTGCCAGCAGCCAAGATCCTCGCGCCGAAGAGACCCAGTACTTC.

The chain recombines TRBV19 with TRBJ1-2, with D uncertain. Germline V CDR1 and CDR2: LNHDA, SQIVND (reference sequence). CDR3 length: 14 residues. The germline V and J ends were trimmed by 3 bases and 5 bases, with 13 bases remaining between them. Here the CDR3 reads CASSIEGSKYGYTF. CDR3 DNA: TGTGCCAGTAGTATTGAGGGCAGCAAATATGGCTACACCTTC.

The CDR3 DNA follows: TGTGCCAGCAGTGCTAGCGCCAATTACTACAATGAGCAGTTCTTC. Amino acid sequence: CASSASANYYNEQFF. The chain recombines TRBV2 with TRBJ2-1; tentatively, D is TRBD2 (6 bases). Between the trimmed V and J ends, which lost 4 bases and 3 bases, there was a span of 13 bases. The CDR3 totals 15 residues. The germline gives CDR1 SNHLY, CDR2 FYNNEI. The variable domain in full, completed from reference TRBV2 and TRBJ2-1, reads EPEVTQTPSHQVTQMGQEVILRCVPISNHLYFYWYRQILGQKVEFLVSFYNNEISEKSEIFDDQFSVERPDGSNFTLKIRSTKLEDSAMYFCASSASANYYNEQFFGPGTRLTVL.

The rearrangement links TRBV5-1 to TRBJ1-2; TRBD1 matches 9 bases. Per the germline V gene, CDR1 is SGHRS and CDR2 is YFSETQ. V was pared by 4 bases and J by 4 bases, with 2 bases of the junction left unmatched. This CDR3 spans 13 amino acids. The CDR3 spells CASSPGQGYGYTF. CDR3 in DNA: TGCGCCAGCAGCCCGGGACAGGGCTATGGCTACACCTTC.

The chain uses TRBV24-1 and TRBJ2-7, with TRBD1 matching over 9 bases. Germline V CDR1 and CDR2: KGHDR, SFDVKD. CDR3 length: 15 amino acids. Trimming cost V 0 bases and J 4 bases; bases outside gene matches: 3. CDR3 in DNA: TGTGCCACCAGTGATTTGCGACAGGGGGTTTACGAGCAGTACTTC. Residues: CATSDLRQGVYEQYF.

The table lists this clone with a count of one. Written as DNA, the CDR3 is TGTGCCAGCAGTTTCAGACAGGCCAATCAGCCCCAGCATTTT. Residues: CASSFRQANQPQHF. V and J are TRBV28 and TRBJ1-5; TRBD1 is a possible D gene (6 bases). The V end was cut by 3 bases, the J end by 3 bases, with 9 bases between. Germline V gives CDR1 MDHEN, CDR2 SYDVKM. CDR3 length equals 14 residues.

V gene TRBV18 combines with J gene TRBJ1-5; D ambiguous. Per the germline V gene, CDR1 is KGHSH and CDR2 is LQKENI. The V and J ends lost 5 bases and 1 base respectively, with 12 bases between them. The CDR3 has 15 amino acids. The CDR3 region is CASSTDAASNQPQHF. The CDR3 nucleotides read TGTGCCAGCTCAACGGATGCAGCGAGCAATCAGCCCCAGCATTTT.

The chain carries TRBV19 and TRBJ2-3; 7 bases map to TRBD1. The V segment lost 5 bases and the J segment 1 base; nucleotides outside the gene matches: 6. The CDR3 has 15 residues. Germline V gene lookup returns CDR1 LNHDA and CDR2 SQIVND (reference sequence). The CDR3 loop reads CASSRTGLRTDTQYF. Written as DNA, the CDR3 is TGTGCCAGTAGTCGGACAGGTCTTCGCACAGATACGCAGTATTTT.

The chain is built from TRBV18 and TRBJ2-1; 10 positions agree with TRBD2. The CDR3 is 18 amino acids. V was pared by 6 bases and J by 4 bases, with 15 bases of the junction left unmatched. The V gene's germline CDR1 is KGHSH and CDR2 LQKENI. Here the CDR3 DNA reads TGTGCCAGCTCCCAAACCGTCCTAGCGGGAGTGACTTACAATGAGCAGTTCTTC. Amino acid sequence: CASSQTVLAGVTYNEQFF.